This T cell receptor (beta chain) was sequenced during a study of blood T cell repertoires in COVID-19. CDR1 SGHRS and CDR2 YFSETQ come from the germline V gene. The ends were cut back, 1 base at V and 5 bases at J, with 15 bases in the middle. This CDR3 comprises 16 residues. Per the study methods: Reference gene primer amplification gave estimated nucleated cell counts. Profiling relied on immunoSEQ multiplex PCR, and the TCRdb table lists in-frame clones only, not all of them. That table furnishes V, J and clone size, whereas the DNA furnished D and trimming. The table lists 250,000 or so clones, about 90% of them singletons.

Sequencing input: peripheral blood. The rearrangement uses TRBV5-1 and TRBJ2-2, with TRBD1 as a possible D gene (6 bases). The sequence came from a woman in her forties who had recovered from COVID-19. This CDR3 reads CASSLWGRGWTGELFF. CDR3 DNA: TGCGCCAGCAGCTTGTGGGGCAGGGGATGGACCGGGGAGCTGTTTTTT.